The rows below give T cell receptor beta chains drawn from one sample of a study of cytomegalovirus exposure and HLA in healthy donors. The repertoire was sequenced with immunoSEQ multiplex PCR; TCRdb's copy has only in-frame clones and lacks some. The top ten clones hold around 0.31% of a sample with about 200,000 clones, around 88% of them seen once. The material sequenced was PBMCs. Receptor source: a woman aged 25 to 39 in good health and CMV-seronegative. The CDR3 runs from the conserved cysteine through the conserved F or W. D genes are given only for firm matches. The size entry is marked missing in some rows and otherwise reads once, few, many or a size class.

.,TRBJ2-3,TRBD2,TRBV19,TGTGCCAGCGATCAGGGACTAGCGGGCACAGATACGCAGTATTTT,CASDQGLAGTDTQYF
.,TRBJ2-1,.,TRBV15,TGTGCCACCAGTGAACACGGGTTCTCCTACAATGAGCAGTTCTTC,CATSEHGFSYNEQFF
.,TRBJ1-1,TRBD1,TRBV7-9,TGTGCCAGCAGCGAACAGGGGGCCACTGAAGCTTTCTTT,CASSEQGATEAFF
.,TRBJ2-7,TRBD2,TRBV7-9,TGTGCCAGCAGACTAGCGGGAGGGCCCTCCTACGAGCAGTACTTC,CASRLAGGPSYEQYF
once,TRBJ1-2,TRBD1,TRBV5-1,TGCGCCAGCAGCTTGGGGACAGGGTTAACGAACTATGGCTACACCTTC,CASSLGTGLTNYGYTF
.,TRBJ2-1,.,TRBV2,TGTGCCAGCAAAACAGGGATCTCCTACAATGAGCAGTTCTTC,CASKTGISYNEQFF
.,TRBJ2-5,TRBD2,TRBV6-6,TGTGCCAGCAGGAATCTAGCGGGGCAAGAGACCCAGTACTTC,CASRNLAGQETQYF
.,TRBJ2-3,TRBD2,TRBV9,TGTGCCAGCAGCGAGAGCCCCGGGGGGATCACAGATACGCAGTATTTT,CASSESPGGITDTQYF
.,TRBJ2-1,.,TRBV6-1,TGTGCCAGCAGATCCGTCCGGGGTACCGGCGATGAGCAGTTCTTC,CASRSVRGTGDEQFF
.,TRBJ2-1,TRBD2,TRBV5-6,TGTGCCAGCACCTTCTACATCGCCGCGGGAGGAGGGCAGTTCTTC,CASTFYIAAGGGQFF
.,TRBJ1-5,.,TRBV28,TGTGCCAGCAGGGACAGATCTAGCAATCAGCCCCAGCATTTT,CASRDRSSNQPQHF
.,TRBJ2-2,TRBD2,TRBV5-1,TGCGCCAGCAGCTTGGCCACGCGGGGGGTTACCGGGGAGCTGTTTTTT,CASSLATRGVTGELFF
.,TRBJ2-7,TRBD1,TRBV19,TGTGCCAGTAGTAGCCCAAGGACAGGGGAAAGGCAGTACTTC,CASSSPRTGERQYF
.,TRBJ2-2,TRBD2,TRBV10-3,TGTGCCATCAGTGATGGGCTAGCGGGAGTAATCGGGGAGCTGTTTTTT,CAISDGLAGVIGELFF
.,TRBJ1-2,.,TRBV20-1,TGCAGTGTTACACCTAACTATGGCTACACCTTC,CSVTPNYGYTF
.,TRBJ2-1,TRBD2,TRBV18,TGTGCCAGCTCATCCGCTGGGGCGGGAGAAATCGATGAGCAGTTCTTC,CASSSAGAGEIDEQFF
.,TRBJ1-1,.,TRBV7-3,TGTGCCAGCAGCTTATCGCAGTACGCTGAAGCTTTCTTT,CASSLSQYAEAFF
.,TRBJ2-7,TRBD1,TRBV19,TGTGCCAGTAGTGGGACAGGGGGCTCGGGCGAGCAGTACTTC,CASSGTGGSGEQYF
.,TRBJ2-3,TRBD2,TRBV28,TGTGCCAGCGGAGAAGGAGCGGGAGGGGGCACAGATACGCAGTATTTT,CASGEGAGGGTDTQYF
.,TRBJ2-6,.,TRBV2,TGTGCCAGCAGCAGGGGTTTTGCAGGGGCCAACGTCCTGACTTTC,CASSRGFAGANVLTF
.,TRBJ2-1,.,TRBV5-4,TGTGCCAGCAGACCGGGAGTTGGCTCCTACAATGAGCAGTTCTTC,CASRPGVGSYNEQFF
few,TRBJ1-2,.,TRBV5-4,TGTGCCAGCAGCTCGAAGACTGAAAACTATGGCTACACCTTC,CASSSKTENYGYTF
.,TRBJ1-6,TRBD1,TRBV27,TGTGCCAGCAGTATACTTTGGACAGGGAGAAATTCACCCCTCCACTTT,CASSILWTGRNSPLHF
.,TRBJ2-7,TRBD1,TRBV4-1,TGCGCCAGCAGCCGAGGACAGGGGGCATACGAGCAGTACTTC,CASSRGQGAYEQYF
once,TRBJ1-2,.,TRBV5-1,TGCGCCAGCAGCTTGGGAGGAACCTATGGCTACACCTTC,CASSLGGTYGYTF